Listed below are T cell receptor beta chains from one sample, sequenced in a study of glioma-infiltrating T cells after dendritic cell vaccination. Clones were sequenced by immunoSEQ multiplex PCR, and TCRdb holds only the in-frame ones, with some missing. In the table there are tens of thousands of clones, about nine tenths of which are singletons. Material: blood, obtained after dendritic cell vaccination. These receptors were collected from a human donor with glioblastoma. CDR3s include the opening cysteine and the closing phenylalanine or tryptophan. The D gene is left open where the match is weak. Clone size is not always given. Where it is, it says once, few, many or a class for expanded clones.

abundance: few
j_gene: TRBJ2-7
v_gene: TRBV7-2
d_gene: TRBD2
CDR3nt: TGTGCCAGCAGCTGGGGACTAGCGGGAGAGCAGCTAGGCTACGAGCAGTACTTC
CDR3aa: CASSWGLAGEQLGYEQYF

abundance: medium-sized
j_gene: TRBJ2-7
v_gene: TRBV7-2
d_gene: NA
CDR3nt: TGTGCCAGCAGCTACCAGGGTTTATACGAGCAGTACTTC
CDR3aa: CASSYQGLYEQYF

abundance: NA
j_gene: TRBJ2-5
v_gene: TRBV11-2
d_gene: NA
CDR3nt: TGTGCCAGCGGAGGCCAAGAGACCCAGTACTTC
CDR3aa: CASGGQETQYF

abundance: NA
j_gene: TRBJ1-2
v_gene: TRBV7-6
d_gene: NA
CDR3nt: TGTGCCAGCAGCCCCCGTACGGGGGGCACCGTAGGGTATGGCTACACCTTC
CDR3aa: CASSPRTGGTVGYGYTF

abundance: NA
j_gene: TRBJ2-3
v_gene: TRBV18
d_gene: TRBD2
CDR3nt: TGTGCCAGCTCACCATTGGCGACTAGCGGGGGGAGCACAGATACGCAGTATTTT
CDR3aa: CASSPLATSGGSTDTQYF

abundance: NA
j_gene: TRBJ1-2
v_gene: TRBV5-1
d_gene: TRBD1
CDR3nt: TGCGCCAGCAGCTTTCAAATCGACAGGGGTGACTATGGCTACACCTTC
CDR3aa: CASSFQIDRGDYGYTF

abundance: once
j_gene: TRBJ2-7
v_gene: TRBV6-1
d_gene: TRBD1
CDR3nt: TGTGCCTGCCGAGACAGGGTTGACGAGCAGTACTTC
CDR3aa: CACRDRVDEQYF

abundance: NA
j_gene: TRBJ2-3
v_gene: TRBV19
d_gene: TRBD1
CDR3nt: TGTGCCAGTAGTTCGGACAGGGTAGGCACAGATACGCAGTATTTT
CDR3aa: CASSSDRVGTDTQYF

abundance: NA
j_gene: TRBJ2-7
v_gene: TRBV19
d_gene: TRBD2
CDR3nt: TGTGCCAGTAGTATAGTAACTAGCGGCGAGCAGTACTTC
CDR3aa: CASSIVTSGEQYF

abundance: few
j_gene: TRBJ2-7
v_gene: TRBV6-1
d_gene: TRBD1
CDR3nt: TGTGCCAGCAGGTACACCGGGACAGTCTACGAGCAGTACTTC
CDR3aa: CASRYTGTVYEQYF

abundance: NA
j_gene: TRBJ2-7
v_gene: TRBV9
d_gene: TRBD1
CDR3nt: TGTGCCAGCAGCGACCCGCCCCTCCGGGACAGGGTAGAGCAGTACTTC
CDR3aa: CASSDPPLRDRVEQYF

abundance: NA
j_gene: TRBJ2-1
v_gene: TRBV5-4
d_gene: TRBD2
CDR3nt: TGTGCCAGCAGCGACCAGACTAGCGATGAGCAGTTCTTC
CDR3aa: CASSDQTSDEQFF

abundance: once
j_gene: TRBJ2-7
v_gene: TRBV4-2
d_gene: NA
CDR3nt: TGTGCCAGCAGCCAAGACGAAGGGGTCGGATACGAGCAGTACTTC
CDR3aa: CASSQDEGVGYEQYF

abundance: NA
j_gene: TRBJ2-2
v_gene: TRBV28
d_gene: NA
CDR3nt: TGTGCCAGCAGTTCCAGGGTCACCGGGGAGCTGTTTTTT
CDR3aa: CASSSRVTGELFF

abundance: NA
j_gene: TRBJ1-1
v_gene: TRBV7-9
d_gene: NA
CDR3nt: TGTGCCAGCAGCCCGCAATCGGGCACTGAAGCTTTCTTT
CDR3aa: CASSPQSGTEAFF

abundance: once
j_gene: TRBJ1-4
v_gene: TRBV5-4
d_gene: NA
CDR3nt: TGTGCCAGCAGCAGAGGACAGCTATCAACTAATGAAAAACTGTTTTTT
CDR3aa: CASSRGQLSTNEKLFF

abundance: NA
j_gene: TRBJ2-3
v_gene: TRBV5-1
d_gene: NA
CDR3nt: TGCGCCAGCAGACCAGGGCGTTTGTTCACAGATACGCAGTATTTT
CDR3aa: CASRPGRLFTDTQYF

abundance: NA
j_gene: TRBJ1-2
v_gene: TRBV7-9
d_gene: NA
CDR3nt: TGTGCCAGCAGCTTAGCGGTGAGGGGCTACACCTTC
CDR3aa: CASSLAVRGYTF

abundance: NA
j_gene: TRBJ2-7
v_gene: TRBV10-3
d_gene: TRBD2
CDR3nt: TGTGCCATCGGGGACTATTCCTACGAGCAGTACTTC
CDR3aa: CAIGDYSYEQYF

abundance: NA
j_gene: TRBJ1-2
v_gene: TRBV2
d_gene: TRBD1
CDR3nt: TGTGCCAGCACCCGGCAGGGGGCCTATGGCTACACCTTC
CDR3aa: CASTRQGAYGYTF

abundance: NA
j_gene: TRBJ1-5
v_gene: TRBV7-2
d_gene: NA
CDR3nt: TGTGCCAGCAGCGACCGAGGCAGGGGACGGGAGCCCCAGCATTTT
CDR3aa: CASSDRGRGREPQHF

abundance: NA
j_gene: TRBJ1-1
v_gene: TRBV15
d_gene: NA
CDR3nt: TGTGCCACCAGCACGGGATTAAGGGAATCGGCTTTCTTT
CDR3aa: CATSTGLRESAFF

abundance: once
j_gene: TRBJ1-5
v_gene: TRBV5-1
d_gene: NA
CDR3nt: TGCGCCAGCACCGAGGTTCCAGGGTCCTATCAGCCCCAGCATTTT
CDR3aa: CASTEVPGSYQPQHF

abundance: NA
j_gene: TRBJ2-7
v_gene: TRBV7-3
d_gene: TRBD2
CDR3nt: TGTGCCAGCAGCCCCTGGGCGGGAGCCCTCTCCTACGAGCAGTACTTC
CDR3aa: CASSPWAGALSYEQYF

abundance: NA
j_gene: TRBJ2-7
v_gene: TRBV19
d_gene: TRBD1
CDR3nt: TGTGCCAGTAGTCCATTAGCCGGGACAGCCAGCAACGAGCAGTACTTC
CDR3aa: CASSPLAGTASNEQYF

abundance: few
j_gene: TRBJ2-2
v_gene: TRBV7-2
d_gene: NA
CDR3nt: TGTGCCAGCAGCTTAGTTTTTTGGGCGGGCGGGGAGAATACCGGGGAGCTGTTTTTT
CDR3aa: CASSLVFWAGGENTGELFF

abundance: NA
j_gene: TRBJ2-5
v_gene: TRBV2
d_gene: TRBD2
CDR3nt: TGTGCCAGCAGTGAAGCCCTAGCGGGGCGGGAGGAGACCCAGTACTTC
CDR3aa: CASSEALAGREETQYF

abundance: NA
j_gene: TRBJ2-3
v_gene: TRBV7-9
d_gene: TRBD2
CDR3nt: TGTGCCAGCAGCTTAGGGCTAGCGGAAAGCACAGATACGCAGTATTTT
CDR3aa: CASSLGLAESTDTQYF

abundance: NA
j_gene: TRBJ2-1
v_gene: TRBV5-1
d_gene: NA
CDR3nt: TGCGCCAGCAGCTTGGTCCCCCGGAGCTCCTACAATGAGCAGTTCTTC
CDR3aa: CASSLVPRSSYNEQFF

abundance: NA
j_gene: TRBJ2-3
v_gene: TRBV2
d_gene: TRBD2
CDR3nt: TGTGCCAGCAGTGAATTGGAGGCGGGAGTATCAGATACGCAGTATTTT
CDR3aa: CASSELEAGVSDTQYF

abundance: NA
j_gene: TRBJ2-5
v_gene: TRBV6-9
d_gene: NA
CDR3nt: TGTGCCAAAATAGCGGAGAGGGAGACCCAGTACTTC
CDR3aa: CAKIAERETQYF

abundance: NA
j_gene: TRBJ1-3
v_gene: TRBV29-1
d_gene: NA
CDR3nt: TGCAGCGTTGGGACAGACGGAAACACCATATATTTT
CDR3aa: CSVGTDGNTIYF

abundance: once
j_gene: TRBJ2-7
v_gene: TRBV2
d_gene: TRBD2
CDR3nt: TGTGCCAGCAATCCTCGGGCCGGCGGGGGCTACGAGCAGTACTTC
CDR3aa: CASNPRAGGGYEQYF

abundance: NA
j_gene: TRBJ2-5
v_gene: TRBV5-4
d_gene: NA
CDR3nt: TGTGCCAGCAGCCTTGGACTAGAGACCCAGTACTTC
CDR3aa: CASSLGLETQYF

abundance: once
j_gene: TRBJ1-3
v_gene: TRBV5-1
d_gene: TRBD1
CDR3nt: TGCGCCAGCAGCTTGGCGGAGGGGGCGCTTGGAAACACCATATATTTT
CDR3aa: CASSLAEGALGNTIYF

abundance: NA
j_gene: TRBJ1-5
v_gene: TRBV21-1
d_gene: NA
CDR3nt: TGTGCCAGCAGCCCCCGGACAGGGCCGAATCAGCCCCAGCATTTT
CDR3aa: CASSPRTGPNQPQHF

abundance: NA
j_gene: TRBJ2-2
v_gene: TRBV7-2
d_gene: NA
CDR3nt: TGTGCCAGCAGCCGCTATGGCGGGGAGCTGTTTTTT
CDR3aa: CASSRYGGELFF

abundance: NA
j_gene: TRBJ1-4
v_gene: TRBV27
d_gene: NA
CDR3nt: TGTGCCAGCAGTAACACAGACACCCCGTTAAAACTGTTTTTT
CDR3aa: CASSNTDTPLKLFF

abundance: NA
j_gene: TRBJ1-2
v_gene: TRBV29-1
d_gene: TRBD1
CDR3nt: TGCAGCGTTGGGGGGGCGACAGGGGAGGACTATGGCTACACCTTC
CDR3aa: CSVGGATGEDYGYTF

abundance: NA
j_gene: TRBJ2-7
v_gene: TRBV5-1
d_gene: TRBD1
CDR3nt: TGCGCCAGCAGCTTATCTCAGGGGGCTTTGGGCGAGCAGTACTTC
CDR3aa: CASSLSQGALGEQYF

abundance: NA
j_gene: TRBJ2-7
v_gene: TRBV2
d_gene: NA
CDR3nt: TGTGCCAGCGCCGGGACTGAGGCCTACGAGCAGTACTTC
CDR3aa: CASAGTEAYEQYF